The 10 T cell receptor beta chains reported below all come from one sample, sequenced in a study of CD8 T cells in ankylosing spondylitis. TCRdb re-derived calls from the 5' RACE reads in MiXCR, one entry per CDR3 protein. The sample yields 150,000 to 200,000 distinct CDR3 sequences, around 10% seen once. Sequencing was done on a sample of blood, either unsorted or a sorted T cell fraction (not recorded which). All receptors derive from a male donor with ankylosing spondylitis or in good health (not recorded which).

This chain uses TRBV5-4 with TRBJ2-3; D is possibly TRBD2 (6 bases). V was pared by 0 bases and J by 6 bases, with 14 bases between. Germline CDR1 SGHNT, CDR2 YYREEE (reference sequence). The CDR3 has 15 residues. The DNA for the CDR3 is TGTGCCAGCAGCTTGGATGTGACTAGTGCGGATACGCAGTATTTT. Amino acid sequence: CASSLDVTSADTQYF. Looking up the rest from reference TRBV5-4 and TRBJ2-3 gives the full variable domain: ETGVTQSPTHLIKTRGQQVTLRCSSQSGHNTVSWYQQALGQGPQFIFQYYREEENGRGNFPPRFSGLQFPNYSSELNVNALELDDSALYLCASSLDVTSADTQYFGPGTRLTVL.

This clonotype was picked up a small number of times. The J gene is TRBJ2-7, the V gene TRBV5-1; D gene uncertain. The V end was cut by 0 bases, the J end by 4 bases, with 11 bases between. The germline CDR1 and CDR2 sequences are SGHRS and YFSETQ. This CDR3 is built from 14 residues. The CDR3 region is CASSLGTVDYEQYF. The CDR3 DNA sequence: TGCGCCAGCAGCTTGGGTACAGTGGATTACGAGCAGTACTTC. The full variable domain, rest sourced from reference TRBV5-1 and TRBJ2-7, is KAGVTQTPRYLIKTRGQQVTLSCSPISGHRSVSWYQQTPGQGLQFLFEYFSETQRNKGNFPGRFSGRQFSNSRSEMNVSTLELGDSALYLCASSLGTVDYEQYFGPGTRLTVT.

This clonotype was counted a few times. V usage is TRBV5-1 and J usage is TRBJ2-6; D perhaps matches TRBD1 (5 bases). Per germline, CDR1 SGHRS and CDR2 YFSETQ. The CDR3 has 17 amino acids. V was pared by 4 bases and J by 0 bases, with 14 bases between. In nucleotides, the CDR3 is TGCGCCAGCAGCGTCAGGACACCCAGCTCTGGGGCCAACGTCCTGACTTTC. Its protein is CASSVRTPSSGANVLTF.

This clonotype has a count of ten or more. The rearrangement links TRBV7-9 to TRBJ2-3; 9 nucleotides agree with TRBD2. Trimming at V came to 5 bases and at J to 2 bases, leaving 2 bases not matched to a gene. There are 14 residues in the CDR3. In germline, CDR1 is SEHNR, CDR2 FQNEAQ (reference sequence). The CDR3, as DNA: TGTGCCAGCAGCCCTAGCGGGAACACAGATACGCAGTATTTT. Encoded protein: CASSPSGNTDTQYF.

This clonotype was counted ten times or more. This chain joins TRBV5-1 and TRBJ1-2; D is unresolved. This CDR3 has 13 amino acids. Per germline, CDR1 SGHRS and CDR2 YFSETQ. Trimming cost V 4 bases and J 6 bases, with 13 bases left between them. The CDR3 loop is CASSQNTEDGYTF. CDR3 DNA sequence: TGCGCCAGCAGCCAAAACACAGAAGATGGCTACACCTTC.

This clonotype was seen ten or more times. The chain is built from TRBV5-1 and TRBJ1-4; D unclear. Germline CDR1 SGHRS, CDR2 YFSETQ. This CDR3 comprises 15 residues. Trimming took 5 bases from V and 3 from J, leaving 14 bases between them. CDR3 sequence: CASRSDVSANEKLFF. CDR3 nucleotide sequence: TGCGCCAGCAGGTCCGACGTGTCGGCTAATGAAAAACTGTTTTTT.

The table lists this clonotype with many counts. The chain uses TRBV28 and TRBJ2-5; D is unclear. This CDR3 has 14 amino acids. Germline CDR1 is MDHEN and CDR2 is SYDVKM. V gave up 2 bases and J gave up 2 bases, with 9 bases separating them. This chain's CDR3 is CASSLRSRQETQYF. The DNA of the CDR3 is TGTGCCAGCAGTTTACGGTCCAGACAAGAGACCCAGTACTTC.

This clonotype came up many times. This sequence joins TRBV15 and TRBJ1-6, with D possibly matching TRBD1 (5 bases). Looked up from germline, CDR1 is LNHNV and CDR2 is YYDKDF (reference sequence). V was pared by 4 bases and J by 10 bases, with 14 bases between. The CDR3 runs to 14 residues. The CDR3 bases are TGTGCCACCAGCAACGGGGACGGAGTCTCACCCCTCCACTTT. Its protein is CATSNGDGVSPLHF.

This clonotype was picked up many times. V and J are TRBV5-1 and TRBJ2-7; D might be TRBD1 or TRBD2, each matching 6 bases. V shed 0 bases and J shed 5 bases, with 15 bases lying between them. Looked up from germline, CDR1 is SGHRS and CDR2 is YFSETQ. The CDR3 consists of 15 residues. The CDR3 region is CASSLVGGEYHEQYF. The CDR3 DNA sequence: TGCGCCAGCAGCTTGGTGGGGGGCGAGTACCACGAGCAGTACTTC.

This clonotype has a count of ten or more. The gene calls are TRBV7-6 and TRBJ1-1, with D unclear. The V gene's germline CDR1 is SGHVS and CDR2 FNYEAQ. With 0 bases removed from V and 1 base from J, the gap between germline ends came to 9 bases. This CDR3 has 15 amino acids. CDR3 loop: CASSLAGAENTEAFF. CDR3 coding DNA: TGTGCCAGCAGCTTAGCGGGAGCGGAGAACACTGAAGCTTTCTTT.